These T cell receptor beta chains were read from a single sample in a study of T-cell reconstitution after alpha-beta-depleted transplantation in children. TCRdb called the PCR reads again in MiXCR, with one record for every CDR3 protein. This table has some 200,000 distinct CDR3 sequences, 11% appearing once. Sequenced here: PBMCs, sampled before TCRalphabeta/CD19-depleted stem cell transplant. The receptors come from a child under two years old with acute myeloid leukemia, due to receive a stem cell transplant. CDR3s include the opening cysteine and the closing phenylalanine or tryptophan. Each record gives: clone size, J gene, D gene, V gene, CDR3 protein, CDR3 DNA. A D gene is named only where the DNA matches it firmly. Only some rows state a clone size, as once, few, many or a class for expanded clones.

>many|TRBJ2-3|TRBD2|TRBV20-1
CSTSGGHTDTQYF
TGCAGTACGAGCGGGGGCCACACAGATACGCAGTATTTT
>many|TRBJ2-1|TRBD2|TRBV7-9
CASSFLAGREFYEQFF
TGTGCCAGCAGCTTCCTCGCGGGGAGGGAGTTTTATGAGCAGTTCTTC
>many|TRBJ2-1|.|TRBV5-1
CASRTDGISYNEQFF
TGCGCCAGCAGAACGGACGGAATCTCCTACAATGAGCAGTTCTTC
>many|TRBJ2-2|.|TRBV29-1
CSVGELGELFF
TGCAGCGTTGGCGAATTGGGGGAGCTGTTTTTT
>many|TRBJ2-1|TRBD2|TRBV5-1
CASTIRSSGYNEQFF
TGCGCCAGCACAATCCGGTCTAGCGGCTACAATGAGCAGTTCTTC
>many|TRBJ2-5|TRBD1|TRBV19
CASSRGQETQYF
TGTGCCAGTAGCAGGGGGCAAGAGACCCAGTACTTC
>many|TRBJ2-2|.|TRBV7-8
CASSLTGRDGELFF
TGTGCCAGCAGCTTAACAGGGAGGGACGGGGAGCTGTTTTTT
>many|TRBJ2-2|TRBD1|TRBV5-1
CASSPGQGSTGELFF
TGCGCCAGCAGCCCCGGACAGGGGAGCACCGGGGAGCTGTTTTTT
>many|TRBJ2-1|TRBD2|TRBV5-1
CASSSGLAGVDNEQFF
TGCGCCAGCAGCTCTGGACTAGCGGGGGTCGACAATGAGCAGTTCTTC
>many|TRBJ1-2|.|TRBV5-1
CASSLVPGEYGYTF
TGCGCCAGCAGCTTGGTGCCGGGAGAATATGGCTACACCTTC
>many|TRBJ2-1|.|TRBV5-1
CASSRTVSYNEQFF
TGCGCCAGCAGCCGAACGGTCTCCTACAATGAGCAGTTCTTC
>few|TRBJ1-1|.|TRBV2
CASSGPARGTEAFF
TGTGCCAGCAGTGGACCCGCCCGGGGCACTGAAGCTTTCTTT
>.|TRBJ1-4|.|TRBV16
CASSPQSDEKLFF
TGTGCCAGCAGCCCCCAATCAGATGAAAAACTGTTTTTT
>many|TRBJ1-5|.|TRBV29-1
CSVGRISNQPQHF
TGCAGCGTTGGCAGGATCTCCAATCAGCCCCAGCATTTT
>many|TRBJ2-2|.|TRBV11-1
CASSLRFQPDTGELFF
TGTGCCAGCAGCTTACGGTTTCAGCCAGACACCGGGGAGCTGTTTTTT
>many|TRBJ2-1|.|TRBV11-3
CASSSSGTPANEQFF
TGTGCCAGCAGCTCCTCCGGGACTCCGGCAAATGAGCAGTTCTTC
>many|TRBJ1-4|TRBD1|TRBV20-1
CSARDSLGTANEKLFF
TGCAGTGCTAGAGATTCTCTAGGGACAGCAAATGAAAAACTGTTTTTT
>few|TRBJ2-3|TRBD2|TRBV10-3
CAIRLAGNTDTQYF
TGTGCCATCAGACTAGCGGGCAACACAGATACGCAGTATTTT
>.|TRBJ2-7|TRBD2|TRBV20-1
CSARPVLAGGLYEQYF
TGCAGTGCTAGGCCAGTACTAGCGGGAGGTCTTTACGAGCAGTACTTC
>many|TRBJ2-5|TRBD2|TRBV20-1
CSASLRGGLEETQYF
TGCAGTGCTAGCCTCCGCGGGGGTTTGGAAGAGACCCAGTACTTC
>many|TRBJ2-3|TRBD2|TRBV7-3
CASSLRGSGRADTQYF
TGTGCCAGCAGCTTAAGGGGTAGCGGGAGAGCAGATACGCAGTATTTT
>many|TRBJ1-5|.|TRBV6-2/TRBV6-3
CASSYDREQPQHF
TGTGCCAGCAGTTACGATCGGGAACAGCCCCAGCATTTT
>many|TRBJ2-3|.|TRBV12-3/TRBV12-4
CASRPPGGPDTQYF
TGTGCCAGCAGGCCGCCGGGGGGCCCAGATACGCAGTATTTT
>many|TRBJ2-4|.|TRBV20-1
CSARDFNIQYF
TGCAGTGCTAGAGATTTCAACATTCAGTACTTC
>.|TRBJ1-2|.|TRBV29-1
CSVIRDTKNYGYTF
TGCAGCGTTATCCGGGACACAAAAAACTATGGCTACACCTTC
>many|TRBJ2-1|.|TRBV5-1
CASSVGRRAVGSYNEQFF
TGCGCCAGCAGCGTGGGGCGGAGGGCCGTAGGCTCCTACAATGAGCAGTTCTTC
>many|TRBJ2-1|.|TRBV20-1
CSAKIAGQGDEQFF
TGCAGTGCCAAGATTGCCGGCCAGGGAGATGAGCAGTTCTTC